Described below is a single TCR beta chain sequence and its context. Using immunoSEQ multiplex PCR, the repertoire was profiled, and TCRdb retains in-frame clones only, with some absent. The sample lists 65,000 to 75,000 clones; more than 90% were seen once. Germline-derived CDR1 and CDR2 are SGHTA and FQGNSA. Deletions cut 5 bases from V and 7 bases from J, with 21 bases between. The CDR3 sequence is 16 residues long. This entry belongs to a study of T cell changes during pregnancy in multiple sclerosis. The clonotype comes from a female donor in good health, enrolled as a control in a pregnancy study. This chain uses TRBV7-2 with TRBJ2-1; D gene unclear. The material was peripheral blood, obtained after pregnancy. The CDR3 reads CASSEVGRPMGNEQFF. The CDR3 DNA follows: TGTGCCAGCAGCGAGGTAGGCCGACCAATGGGTAATGAGCAGTTCTTC.